A selection of T cell receptor beta chains follows, all from one sample in a study of shared clonotypes between healthy human individuals. Sequenced by immunoSEQ multiplex PCR; TCRdb stores in-frame clones only, minus some. This table has more than 2 million clones, 85% to 95% appearing once. Source material: naive CD8+ T cells from PBMCs. These TCRs come from a man aged 18 to 30 in good health. Some clones in this sample may be carry-over from other donors' samples. Each CDR3 is given with its conserved first and last residue. The order of the fields is J gene, D gene, V gene, clone size, CDR3 protein, CDR3 DNA. A D gene is named only where the DNA matches it firmly. Clone size, where shown, is once, few, many, or a class for clones that have expanded.

J: TRBJ2-5
D: TRBD2
V: TRBV28
size: NA
CDR3: CASSLWLADNQETQYF
DNA: TGTGCCAGCAGTTTATGGCTAGCGGACAACCAAGAGACCCAGTACTTC

J: TRBJ2-1
D: NA
V: TRBV5-1
size: NA
CDR3: CASYLANHEQFF
DNA: TGCGCCAGCTACCTAGCCAACCACGAGCAGTTCTTC

J: TRBJ2-6
D: NA
V: TRBV4-1
size: NA
CDR3: CASSPGVGANVLTF
DNA: TGCGCCAGCAGCCCCGGGGTCGGGGCCAACGTCCTGACTTTC

J: TRBJ2-7
D: NA
V: TRBV9
size: NA
CDR3: CASSVGVKPYEQYF
DNA: TGTGCCAGCAGCGTAGGTGTGAAGCCCTACGAGCAGTACTTC

J: TRBJ2-2
D: TRBD1
V: TRBV4-3
size: NA
CDR3: CASSQVETGDTGELFF
DNA: TGCGCCAGCAGCCAAGTTGAGACAGGGGACACCGGGGAGCTGTTTTTT

J: TRBJ2-1
D: TRBD2
V: TRBV27
size: NA
CDR3: CASSTLPSGGRNEQFF
DNA: TGTGCCAGCAGTACCCTGCCGTCGGGAGGTCGAAATGAGCAGTTCTTC

J: TRBJ2-7
D: NA
V: TRBV10-3
size: NA
CDR3: CAISETGAAEQYF
DNA: TGTGCCATCAGTGAGACGGGGGCGGCCGAGCAGTACTTC

J: TRBJ1-2
D: NA
V: TRBV9
size: NA
CDR3: CASSEDTGLAYGYTF
DNA: TGTGCCAGCAGCGAGGATACAGGACTAGCCTATGGCTACACCTTC

J: TRBJ2-1
D: TRBD2
V: TRBV7-6
size: NA
CDR3: CASSSGAGDEQFF
DNA: TGTGCCAGCAGCTCCGGGGCGGGGGATGAGCAGTTCTTC

J: TRBJ2-7
D: TRBD2
V: TRBV29-1
size: once
CDR3: CSVTAGFYEQYF
DNA: TGCAGCGTTACAGCGGGGTTCTACGAGCAGTACTTC

J: TRBJ2-1
D: TRBD2
V: TRBV30
size: once
CDR3: CAWSTGGARLYNEQFF
DNA: TGTGCCTGGAGCACCGGGGGGGCTCGACTCTACAATGAGCAGTTCTTC

J: TRBJ2-7
D: TRBD1
V: TRBV7-9
size: NA
CDR3: CASTRGQFELDEQYF
DNA: TGTGCCAGCACCCGGGGACAGTTCGAACTCGACGAGCAGTACTTC

J: TRBJ2-7
D: NA
V: TRBV5-1
size: NA
CDR3: CASSLTGDFYEQYF
DNA: TGCGCCAGCAGCTTGACAGGGGACTTCTACGAGCAGTACTTC

J: TRBJ1-3
D: TRBD1
V: TRBV19
size: NA
CDR3: CASSGRDSGYTIYF
DNA: TGTGCCAGTAGTGGCCGGGACAGCGGCTACACCATATATTTT

J: TRBJ1-5
D: NA
V: TRBV19
size: few
CDR3: CASSIVGGTNQPQHF
DNA: TGTGCCAGTAGTATAGTTGGGGGAACCAATCAGCCCCAGCATTTT

J: TRBJ1-2
D: NA
V: TRBV13
size: NA
CDR3: CASSQDYGYTF
DNA: TGTGCCAGCAGCCAGGACTATGGCTACACCTTC

J: TRBJ1-1
D: NA
V: TRBV18
size: NA
CDR3: CASRTLKGLYTEAFF
DNA: TGTGCCAGCCGGACTCTCAAGGGGCTTTACACTGAAGCTTTCTTT

J: TRBJ1-1
D: NA
V: TRBV27
size: NA
CDR3: CASSFVGAGNTEAFF
DNA: TGTGCCAGCAGTTTCGTGGGGGCAGGGAACACTGAAGCTTTCTTT

J: TRBJ2-7
D: TRBD1
V: TRBV28
size: NA
CDR3: CASRSPGTASYEQYF
DNA: TGTGCCAGCAGATCCCCCGGGACAGCCTCCTACGAGCAGTACTTC

J: TRBJ2-3
D: NA
V: TRBV27
size: NA
CDR3: CASSPRGTTDTQYF
DNA: TGTGCCAGCAGTCCACGGGGGACCACAGATACGCAGTATTTT

J: TRBJ1-1
D: TRBD1
V: TRBV27
size: once
CDR3: CASSPSDRGLTMNTEAFF
DNA: TGTGCCAGCAGTCCCTCGGACAGGGGACTTACCATGAACACTGAAGCTTTCTTT

J: TRBJ1-1
D: TRBD1
V: TRBV6-6
size: NA
CDR3: CASSLGQGGAEAFF
DNA: TGTGCCAGCAGTTTGGGACAGGGAGGCGCTGAAGCTTTCTTT

J: TRBJ1-1
D: NA
V: TRBV10-2
size: NA
CDR3: CASSDGRGTEAFF
DNA: TGCGCCAGCAGTGACGGGAGGGGCACTGAAGCTTTCTTT

J: TRBJ1-5
D: NA
V: TRBV29-1
size: NA
CDR3: CSALQAAGNQPQHF
DNA: TGCAGCGCCCTTCAGGCGGCCGGCAATCAGCCCCAGCATTTT

J: TRBJ2-7
D: TRBD2
V: TRBV28
size: NA
CDR3: CASSLEFGTNWEEQYF
DNA: TGTGCCAGCAGTTTAGAATTCGGGACTAACTGGGAGGAGCAGTACTTC

J: TRBJ1-1
D: TRBD1
V: TRBV2
size: NA
CDR3: CASSPPGQLEAFF
DNA: TGTGCCAGCAGTCCACCGGGACAGCTTGAAGCTTTCTTT

J: TRBJ2-3
D: TRBD1
V: TRBV5-4
size: NA
CDR3: CASSTRDRGGDTQYF
DNA: TGTGCCAGCAGCACCCGGGACAGAGGTGGAGATACGCAGTATTTT

J: TRBJ1-5
D: TRBD1
V: TRBV27
size: few
CDR3: CATGFTGGNQPQHF
DNA: TGTGCAACGGGGTTCACAGGGGGCAATCAGCCCCAGCATTTT

J: TRBJ2-7
D: TRBD1
V: TRBV7-2
size: NA
CDR3: CASSSDRSAGYEQYF
DNA: TGTGCCAGCAGCTCGGACAGGTCGGCGGGCTACGAGCAGTACTTC

J: TRBJ1-1
D: NA
V: TRBV6-1
size: NA
CDR3: CASSDAVGWPEAFF
DNA: TGTGCCAGCAGTGACGCGGTGGGTTGGCCTGAAGCTTTCTTT

J: TRBJ2-5
D: TRBD2
V: TRBV4-1
size: NA
CDR3: CASSLMGLAGVQETQYF
DNA: TGCGCCAGCAGCCTAATGGGACTAGCGGGAGTCCAAGAGACCCAGTACTTC

J: TRBJ1-3
D: NA
V: TRBV10-3
size: once
CDR3: CAILGGPGNTIYF
DNA: TGTGCCATCCTAGGGGGTCCTGGAAACACCATATATTTT

J: TRBJ2-2
D: NA
V: TRBV28
size: NA
CDR3: CASSLLGGNTGELFF
DNA: TGTGCCAGCAGTTTATTGGGGGGGAACACCGGGGAGCTGTTTTTT

J: TRBJ2-7
D: TRBD1
V: TRBV27
size: NA
CDR3: CASSPRTGDEQYF
DNA: TGTGCCAGCAGTCCCAGGACAGGGGACGAGCAGTACTTC

J: TRBJ2-1
D: TRBD1
V: TRBV7-9
size: NA
CDR3: CASSDRPTGESYNEQFF
DNA: TGTGCCAGCAGCGACAGACCTACAGGGGAATCATACAATGAGCAGTTCTTC

J: TRBJ1-2
D: NA
V: TRBV5-1
size: NA
CDR3: CASTSSRALYGYTF
DNA: TGCGCCAGCACCTCATCTAGGGCCCTCTATGGCTACACCTTC

J: TRBJ1-5
D: TRBD1
V: TRBV7-9
size: NA
CDR3: CASSLAEGQGRAGQPQHF
DNA: TGTGCCAGCAGCTTAGCGGAAGGACAGGGAAGAGCGGGTCAGCCCCAGCATTTT

J: TRBJ2-1
D: TRBD2
V: TRBV7-9
size: NA
CDR3: CASSLALAGGNEQFF
DNA: TGTGCCAGCAGCTTAGCCCTAGCGGGAGGCAATGAGCAGTTCTTC

J: TRBJ2-7
D: NA
V: TRBV11-2
size: NA
CDR3: CASSFGQTARYEQYF
DNA: TGTGCCAGCAGCTTCGGACAGACAGCCCGATACGAGCAGTACTTC

J: TRBJ1-5
D: NA
V: TRBV19
size: NA
CDR3: CASSPLGQPQHF
DNA: TGTGCCAGTAGTCCCTTGGGTCAGCCCCAGCATTTT

J: TRBJ2-7
D: NA
V: TRBV7-9
size: NA
CDR3: CASSLGLTSSYEQYF
DNA: TGTGCCAGCAGCTTAGGGCTGACGAGCTCCTACGAGCAGTACTTC

J: TRBJ1-4
D: NA
V: TRBV30
size: NA
CDR3: CAWSVRLGIWDEKLFF
DNA: TGTGCCTGGAGTGTACGGTTGGGGATTTGGGATGAAAAACTGTTTTTT

J: TRBJ2-1
D: TRBD2
V: TRBV27
size: NA
CDR3: CASSLLRVAGSLYEQFF
DNA: TGTGCCAGCAGTTTATTAAGGGTAGCGGGAAGCCTCTATGAGCAGTTCTTC

J: TRBJ1-2
D: NA
V: TRBV2
size: NA
CDR3: CASSERDRGYGYTF
DNA: TGTGCCAGCAGTGAAAGGGACCGCGGCTATGGCTACACCTTC

J: TRBJ2-7
D: NA
V: TRBV5-5
size: NA
CDR3: CASSPEAFSTYEQYF
DNA: TGTGCCAGCAGCCCGGAGGCTTTCTCCACCTACGAGCAGTACTTC

J: TRBJ2-7
D: NA
V: TRBV6-6
size: NA
CDR3: CASSFGPLSYEQYF
DNA: TGTGCCAGCAGTTTCGGACCGCTTTCCTACGAGCAGTACTTC

J: TRBJ2-7
D: NA
V: TRBV2
size: NA
CDR3: CASREDRSYEQYF
DNA: TGTGCCAGCAGGGAAGACAGGTCCTACGAGCAGTACTTC

J: TRBJ1-1
D: NA
V: TRBV7-9
size: NA
CDR3: CASSLTMTEAFF
DNA: TGTGCCAGCAGCTTGACCATGACTGAAGCTTTCTTT

J: TRBJ2-5
D: TRBD2
V: TRBV7-2
size: NA
CDR3: CASSLVGGDETQYF
DNA: TGTGCCAGCAGCTTAGTGGGGGGGGATGAGACCCAGTACTTC

J: TRBJ1-1
D: TRBD1
V: TRBV9
size: NA
CDR3: CASSVGTGGTEAFF
DNA: TGTGCCAGCAGCGTCGGAACAGGGGGCACTGAAGCTTTCTTT

J: TRBJ2-7
D: NA
V: TRBV5-1
size: NA
CDR3: CASKGVLDEQYF
DNA: TGCGCCAGCAAGGGGGTTCTCGACGAGCAGTACTTC

J: TRBJ2-1
D: NA
V: TRBV27
size: NA
CDR3: CASSLILPTGSYNEQFF
DNA: TGTGCCAGCAGTTTAATACTACCCACGGGCTCCTACAATGAGCAGTTCTTC

J: TRBJ2-7
D: TRBD2
V: TRBV15
size: NA
CDR3: CATSSHLGLAAYEQYF
DNA: TGTGCCACCAGCAGCCATCTAGGACTAGCGGCCTACGAGCAGTACTTC

J: TRBJ1-1
D: NA
V: TRBV28
size: few
CDR3: CASRQLWVTEAFF
DNA: TGTGCCAGCAGACAGTTGTGGGTCACTGAAGCTTTCTTT

J: TRBJ2-7
D: NA
V: TRBV18
size: NA
CDR3: CASSPLGSSYEQYF
DNA: TGTGCCAGCTCACCATTGGGTTCCTCCTACGAGCAGTACTTC

J: TRBJ2-1
D: NA
V: TRBV5-4
size: NA
CDR3: CASSPRSNEQFF
DNA: TGTGCCAGCAGCCCTCGAAGCAATGAGCAGTTCTTC

J: TRBJ2-3
D: TRBD2
V: TRBV6-5
size: NA
CDR3: CATGTSGQTDTQYF
DNA: TGTGCCACCGGGACTAGCGGCCAAACAGATACGCAGTATTTT